The T cell receptor beta chain described here comes from a study of a mutant IDH1 vaccine in newly diagnosed glioma. Study at large: The study gave patients eight vaccinations in weeks 1, 3, 5, 7, 11, 15, 19, 23. With temozolomide cycles, or 4-6 weeks after radiotherapy alone, vaccination was started. Prior therapy was radiotherapy, temozolomide, or both; most received both.

Time point defined: week 5, during vaccination. The study gave 300 ug of mutant IDH1 20-mer peptide per vaccine dose, with topical imiquimod. Concerning this clone itself: Its antigen is not identified.

The CDR3 covers 16 residues. Germline lookup yields CDR1 LNHDA and CDR2 SQIVND (reference sequence). V was cut by 7 bases and J by 0 bases, with 15 bases left in between. TCRdb keeps only in-frame clones here, not all; method: immunoSEQ multiplex PCR. The table shows some 51,000 clones, with about 77% occurring only once. The receptor was isolated from a middle-aged man with glioma. Sequencing was performed on PBMCs, taken from a glioma patient whose treatment included an IDH1 peptide vaccine. V and J are TRBV19 and TRBJ1-4; D perhaps matches TRBD1 (5 bases). The CDR3 DNA sequence: TGTGCCAGTATCAGCCGGGGACTCGCAACTAATGAAAAACTGTTTTTT. This encodes CASISRGLATNEKLFF.